The 6 T cell receptor beta chains below were found in one sample sequenced in a study of blood T cell repertoires in COVID-19. Profiling relied on immunoSEQ multiplex PCR, and the TCRdb table lists in-frame clones only, not all of them. The data show some 44,000 clones, approximately 91% seen once. Input material: peripheral blood. All receptors derive from a human donor in a cohort sampled during active COVID-19.

The V and J genes are TRBV18 and TRBJ1-2, with no clear D. Between the trimmed V and J ends, which lost 1 base and 5 bases, there was a span of 11 bases. This CDR3 spans 14 amino acids. Germline V gives CDR1 KGHSH, CDR2 LQKENI. DNA for the CDR3: TGTGCCAGCTCACCACGACAAGGCTCTTATGGCTACACCTTC. Translated, it gives CASSPRQGSYGYTF.

The chain joins TRBV6-1 to TRBJ2-4; 10 nucleotides match TRBD1. The CDR3 is 16 residues long. Germline CDR1 reads MNHNS; CDR2 reads SASEGT. The V and J ends lost 3 bases and 2 bases, in that order; junction bases with no gene match: 4. The CDR3 DNA reads TGTGCCAGCAGTGACGGGGGACAGGGGCCCAAAAACATTCAGTACTTC. It codes for CASSDGGQGPKNIQYF.

Concerning this clone itself: This same CDR3 is encoded by further DNA sequences in the sample. The chain links TRBV11-2 to TRBJ1-3; 7 nucleotides line up with TRBD1. V was pared by 5 bases and J by 4 bases, with 5 bases of the junction left unmatched. Germline values: CDR1 SGHAT, CDR2 FQNNGV. The CDR3 covers 14 residues. As DNA, the CDR3 is TGTGCCAGCAGCACACAGGGGTCCGGAAACACCATATATTTT. It yields the protein CASSTQGSGNTIYF.

The table lists this clone with a count of one. V gene TRBV7-9 combines with J gene TRBJ2-5; 10 bases are shared with TRBD2. Unmatched junction bases numbered 3, after V lost 2 bases and J lost 0 bases. In germline, CDR1 is SEHNR, CDR2 FQNEAQ (reference sequence). This CDR3 has 16 residues. This CDR3 reads CASSLTSGMYQETQYF. The CDR3 DNA sequence: TGTGCCAGCAGCTTAACTAGCGGGATGTACCAAGAGACCCAGTACTTC.

The chain employs TRBV10-3 and TRBJ1-3; 7 positions match TRBD1. The CDR3 is 19 amino acids. With 0 bases clipped from V and 0 bases from J, the junction kept 11 bases outside the gene matches. Germline CDR1 and CDR2: ENHRY and SYGVKD. As DNA, the CDR3 is TGTGCCATCAGTGAGTCCGTCGGGTTACAGGGGATCTCTGGAAACACCATATATTTT. Translating gives CAISESVGLQGISGNTIYF.

V and J are TRBV19 and TRBJ2-5, with 8 bases fitting TRBD1. The CDR3 length is 17 residues. Germline lookup yields CDR1 LNHDA and CDR2 SQIVND (reference sequence). V lost 5 bases to trimming and J lost 2 bases; unmatched junction nucleotides: 13. This CDR3 reads CASSVGANTGGQETQYF. CDR3 nucleotides: TGTGCCAGTAGTGTGGGGGCCAATACAGGGGGACAAGAGACCCAGTACTTC.